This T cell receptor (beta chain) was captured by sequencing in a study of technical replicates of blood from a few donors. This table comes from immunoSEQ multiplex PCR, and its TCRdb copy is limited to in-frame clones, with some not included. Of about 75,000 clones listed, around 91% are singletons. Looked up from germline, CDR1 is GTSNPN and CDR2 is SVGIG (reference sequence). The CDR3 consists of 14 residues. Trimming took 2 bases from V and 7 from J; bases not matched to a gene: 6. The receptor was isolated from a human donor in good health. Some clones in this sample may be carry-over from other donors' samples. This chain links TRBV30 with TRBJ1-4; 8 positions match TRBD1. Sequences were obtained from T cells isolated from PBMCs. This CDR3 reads CAWSRQGLGEKLFF. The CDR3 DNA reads TGTGCCTGGAGTCGACAGGGGTTAGGTGAAAAACTGTTTTTT. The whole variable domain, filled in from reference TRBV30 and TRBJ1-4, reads SQTIHQWPATLVQPVGSPLSLECTVEGTSNPNLYWYRQAAGRGLQLLFYSVGIGQISSEVPQNLSASRPQDRQFILSSKKLLLSDSGFYLCAWSRQGLGEKLFFGSGTQLSVL.